This entry lists 6 T cell receptor beta chains sequenced from one sample in a study of cytomegalovirus exposure and HLA in healthy donors. Using immunoSEQ multiplex PCR, the repertoire was profiled, and TCRdb retains in-frame clones only, with some absent. The sample holds fewer than 100,000 clones, approximately 94% seen once. What was sequenced was PBMCs. These receptors originate from a woman between 18 and 30 years old in good health and CMV-seropositive.

This rearrangement joins TRBV7-2 to TRBJ2-4; 11 bases line up with TRBD1. The CDR3 spans 16 residues. CDR1 is SGHTA and CDR2 is FQGNSA in the germline V gene. After removal of 4 bases from V and 0 bases from J, the junction contained 2 bases not matched to a gene. The CDR3 loop reads CASSYGQGAAKNIQYF. The CDR3 DNA reads TGTGCCAGCAGCTATGGACAGGGGGCAGCCAAAAACATTCAGTACTTC. The whole variable domain, remainder taken from reference TRBV7-2 and TRBJ2-4, is GAGVSQSPSNKVTEKGKDVELRCDPISGHTALYWYRQSLGQGLEFLIYFQGNSAPDKSGLPSDRFSAERTGGSVSTLTIQRTQQEDSAVYLCASSYGQGAAKNIQYFGAGTRLSVL.

The rearrangement joins TRBV4-3 to TRBJ2-7; TRBD2 matches 9 bases. Losses at the gene ends were 4 bases for V and 3 bases for J; bases not matched to a gene: 10. Germline V lookup: CDR1 LGHNA, CDR2 YSLEER. CDR3 size: 16 residues. The CDR3 DNA is TGCGCCAGCAGCCTTGGAGCGGGGGGCGGCGGCTACGAGCAGTACTTC. The encoded protein is CASSLGAGGGGYEQYF.

The CDR3 spells CASSRLASSTDTQYF. CDR3 nucleotide sequence: TGTGCCAGCAGCCGCCTGGCCAGTAGCACAGATACGCAGTATTTT. The genes are TRBV7-2 and TRBJ2-3; D gene ambiguous. The V and J ends lost 5 bases and 0 bases respectively, with 12 bases between them. Germline values: CDR1 SGHTA, CDR2 FQGNSA. The CDR3 totals 15 residues.

The chain employs TRBV13 and TRBJ1-2; 8 nucleotides align to TRBD1. V was clipped by 6 bases and J by 0 bases; unmatched bases: 9. CDR1 and CDR2 from the germline V gene are PRHDT and FYEKMQ (reference sequence). This CDR3 has 16 amino acids. CDR3 nucleotide sequence: TGTGCCAGCAGTCGGTGGGACAGGTCAGCTAACTATGGCTACACCTTC. It is translated as CASSRWDRSANYGYTF.

This chain uses TRBV28 with TRBJ2-5; 12 bases map to TRBD1. CDR1 and CDR2 from the germline V gene are MDHEN and SYDVKM. The CDR3 totals 14 residues. J was trimmed by 10 bases and V by 5 bases; bases with no gene match: 8. CDR3 loop: CASSISGQGAVQYF. As DNA, the CDR3 is TGTGCCAGCAGTATTTCGGGACAGGGGGCGGTCCAGTACTTC.

The chain couples TRBV4-2 to TRBJ2-1, with 7 bases that match TRBD1. Losses at the gene ends were 4 bases for V and 3 bases for J; bases not matched to a gene: 6. Per the germline V gene, CDR1 is LGHNA and CDR2 is YNFKEQ. The CDR3 extends over 15 amino acids. CDR3 residues: CASSREGDSYNEQFF. As DNA, the CDR3 is TGTGCCAGCAGCCGGGAAGGGGACAGCTACAATGAGCAGTTCTTC.